This T cell receptor beta chain originates from a study of OX40 agonist ivuxolimab in advanced cancers. Concerning the study at large: Ivuxolimab was an agonistic, fully human IgG2 monoclonal antibody directed against OX40 (CD134), a costimulatory receptor. Of the 50 to 55 dose-escalation patients, hepatocellular carcinoma was present in around 20, melanoma in roughly 15, renal cell carcinoma in 9 and head and neck cancer in 9. The monotherapy dose-escalation portion (N ≈ 57 patients) of the phase I ivuxolimab trial is reported in the paper. In the dose-escalation cohort, more than 80% of patients were male, and the mean age was around 60 years with a range of roughly 20 to 85. Intravenous ivuxolimab was administered to patients every 2 weeks at six dose levels: 0.01, 0.1, 0.3, 1.5, 3 and 10 mg/kg. Peripheral TCRbeta sequencing aimed to test whether ivuxolimab altered TCR sequence diversity and caused clonal T-cell expansion. Three dose-escalation patients achieved partial responses, one with hepatocellular carcinoma and two with cutaneous melanoma. Prior anti-PD-1, anti-PD-L1 or anti-CTLA-4 therapy was permitted, and less than 45% of dose-escalation patients had received checkpoint inhibitors.

Genomic DNA was extracted from sorted cells for sequencing of the TCRbeta CDR3 region. TCRbeta CDR3 regions were sequenced using the immunoSEQ Assay. TCRdb carries this immuneACCESS record with in-frame sequences only. Its versions omit some clonotypes, under half of them owing to an unresolved V gene in the studies checked, with the rest unexplained. Recorded for this sample are 45,000 to 55,000 clones; approximately 84% of them occurred a single time. The top ten constitute around 9% of the sample. Patients with a history of autoimmune disease or receiving systemic immunosuppression were excluded from the trial. Peripheral blood for TCR sequencing was collected from all dose cohorts at baseline, on cycle 4 day 1, and on cycle 7 day 1. The samples were drawn from a first-in-human, open-label, multicenter phase I dose-escalation trial of ivuxolimab. The trial enrolled adults with locally advanced or metastatic head and neck squamous cell, hepatocellular, melanoma or renal cell carcinoma. Before TCR sequencing, CD4+ and CD8+ T cells were separately sorted from peripheral blood.

With respect to this clone: This clone's antigen is unknown. Base qualities are not provided; no much larger clone lies one nucleotide away. The same CDR3 is also encoded by other DNA sequences in this sample.

Results and caveats for the whole study, not just this receptor: On average, CD8+ T cells showed more expanded clones than CD4+ T cells after ivuxolimab. Antigen specificity was not determined for the clonally expanded peripheral T cells. At doses from 0.1 to 3.0 mg/kg, clonal expansion was seen in both CD4+ and CD8+ blood T cells between baseline and week 6. In the 0.1-3.0 mg/kg groups, partial responders had among the lowest normalized peripheral clonal expansion, particularly in CD8+ T cells. Low levels of normalized T-cell clonal expansion were also seen in some patients who did not respond.

The receptor comes from an adult with an advanced solid tumor such as melanoma, head and neck, liver or kidney cancer. The sequencing here drew on CD4+ or CD8+ T cells sorted from blood, taken in a trial of the OX40 agonist ivuxolimab.

The CDR3 region: CAWSPLDYEQYF. Here is the DNA: TGTGCCTGGAGTCCCCTAGACTACGAGCAGTACTTC. Recombination linked TRBV30 to TRBJ2-7, with no confident D gene call. The CDR3 runs 12 residues from the cysteine to the phenylalanine. The only DNA kept is the CDR3, 36 bases in frame from the first base. V and J are truncated by 2 bases and 3 bases respectively, leaving an intervening sequence of 8 bases. The CDR1 and CDR2 encoded by the germline V gene (reference sequence) are GTSNPN and SVGIG.